This record covers a single T cell receptor (beta chain). Its antigen is unidentified. The source of the sample is a study of vaccination effects on CD4 cells after COVID-19. Produced via immunoSEQ multiplex PCR; TCRdb's table is partial and in-frame only. The sample records about 55,000 clones, 70% being singletons. ViraFEST assay sequencing came after antigen-specific CD4+ T cells were expanded with viral peptide pools. The culture ran for roughly 10 days before CD4+ T cells were isolated. Each vaccine recipient was nucleocapsid antibody negative and had no prior SARS-CoV-2 infection. Each culture well received about 2 million PBMC. These cells were then cultured in IMDM with about 9.1 IU/ml IL-2 and 7.5 to 10 ug/ml peptides. Study-wide findings and caveats: Convalescent patients were scarce in the study, and it lacked early post-infection timepoints.

Unmatched junction bases numbered 10, after V lost 6 bases and J lost 8 bases. Germline V gives CDR1 SGHRS, CDR2 YFSETQ. This CDR3 comprises 14 residues. The chain combines TRBV5-1 with TRBJ2-1; 8 bases line up with TRBD1. The sequencing used CD4+ T cells from PBMCs cultured with SARS-CoV-2 spike peptides, collected before COVID-19 vaccination. This receptor was obtained from a human donor who received a COVID-19 vaccine. DNA of the CDR3: TGCGCCAGCACCGATGACAGGGGTAGCGATGAGCAGTTCTTC. Its translation is CASTDDRGSDEQFF. The variable domain in full, completed from reference TRBV5-1 and TRBJ2-1, reads KAGVTQTPRYLIKTRGQQVTLSCSPISGHRSVSWYQQTPGQGLQFLFEYFSETQRNKGNFPGRFSGRQFSNSRSEMNVSTLELGDSALYLCASTDDRGSDEQFFGPGTRLTVL.